Listed below are T cell receptor beta chains from one sample, sequenced in a study of blood T cell repertoires in COVID-19. Assay used: immunoSEQ multiplex PCR; TCRdb lists only in-frame clones, some missing. This table holds more than 95,000 clones, around 81% found once. The sequencing sample was made of peripheral blood. The source of these receptors is a man in his sixties with acute or convalescent COVID-19. The CDR3 runs from the conserved cysteine through the conserved F or W. The D gene is left open where the match is weak. The size of a clone is reported for some rows only, either as once, few or many, or as a class for expanded clones.

-	TRBJ2-1	-	TRBV9	CASSLRSTDNEQFF	TGTGCCAGCAGCCTCCGGTCCACCGACAATGAGCAGTTCTTC
few	TRBJ1-2	TRBD1	TRBV6-5	CASRGDRASNYGYTF	TGTGCCAGCAGGGGGGACAGGGCGAGTAACTATGGCTACACCTTC
-	TRBJ2-1	-	TRBV6-6	CASTPRPGLTNEQFF	TGTGCCAGCACCCCAAGACCGGGACTCACGAATGAGCAGTTCTTC
-	TRBJ2-1	-	TRBV7-9	CASSPPSLGLPYNEQFF	TGTGCCAGCAGCCCGCCCTCCTTGGGGCTGCCCTACAATGAGCAGTTCTTC
once	TRBJ1-6	-	TRBV15	CATSRERRGSPLHF	TGTGCCACCAGCAGAGAGAGGAGGGGTTCACCCCTCCACTTT
-	TRBJ1-3	TRBD1	TRBV19	CASSNTGTGTGNTIYF	TGTGCCAGTAGCAACACCGGGACAGGGACTGGAAACACCATATATTTT
once	TRBJ1-1	TRBD1	TRBV23-1	CASSHSGTGGTEAFF	TGCGCCAGCAGTCACTCCGGGACAGGAGGGACTGAAGCTTTCTTT
-	TRBJ2-7	-	TRBV19	CASSIGPGTYEQYF	TGTGCCAGTAGTATAGGGCCGGGTACCTACGAGCAGTACTTC
-	TRBJ2-1	TRBD1	TRBV7-9	CASSAYGQGFEQFF	TGTGCCAGCAGCGCATATGGACAGGGTTTTGAGCAGTTCTTC
-	TRBJ2-3	TRBD2	TRBV18	CASSPRSAGNADTQYF	TGTGCCAGCTCACCACGTTCAGCGGGAAACGCAGATACGCAGTATTTT
-	TRBJ1-2	-	TRBV7-8	CASSIGRGALDGYTF	TGTGCCAGCAGCATCGGGAGGGGAGCGTTGGATGGCTACACCTTC
-	TRBJ1-5	-	TRBV28	CASSFDFSNQPQHF	TGTGCCAGCAGTTTTGACTTTAGCAATCAGCCCCAGCATTTT
-	TRBJ2-3	-	TRBV6-5	CASRTTTDTQYF	TGTGCCAGCAGGACTACCACAGATACGCAGTATTTT
-	TRBJ1-2	-	TRBV7-2	CASSFRTVYGYTF	TGTGCCAGCAGCTTTCGGACAGTCTATGGCTACACCTTC
-	TRBJ2-2	-	TRBV6-4	CASSDSWGLYTGELFF	TGTGCCAGCAGTGACTCGTGGGGACTTTACACCGGGGAGCTGTTTTTT
-	TRBJ2-1	TRBD2	TRBV28	CASSLVAGGEDEQFF	TGTGCCAGCAGTTTAGTAGCGGGAGGGGAGGATGAGCAGTTCTTC
-	TRBJ2-2	-	TRBV28	CASSLTSYGTGELFF	TGTGCCAGCAGTTTAACGTCCTACGGGACCGGGGAGCTGTTTTTT
-	TRBJ1-5	TRBD1	TRBV19	CASSIRTGPQPQHF	TGTGCCAGTAGTATTAGGACAGGGCCTCAGCCCCAGCATTTT
-	TRBJ2-7	TRBD1	TRBV20-1	CSARDSYEQYF	TGCAGTGCCAGGGACAGCTACGAGCAGTACTTC
-	TRBJ1-2	TRBD1	TRBV19	CASTPDRGYGYTF	TGTGCCAGTACCCCGGACAGGGGGTATGGCTACACCTTC
-	TRBJ2-1	TRBD2	TRBV28	CASSLIAGVNEQFF	TGTGCCAGCAGTTTAATAGCGGGGGTAAATGAGCAGTTCTTC
many	TRBJ1-2	-	TRBV6-1	CASSESGGPYYGYTF	TGTGCCAGCAGTGAATCCGGCGGGCCTTACTATGGCTACACCTTC
-	TRBJ1-3	-	TRBV5-1	CASSLAGIGNTIYF	TGCGCCAGCAGCTTGGCGGGGATTGGCAACACCATATATTTT
few	TRBJ1-2	TRBD1	TRBV9	CASSGGTAFYYGYTF	TGTGCCAGCAGCGGTGGGACAGCGTTTTACTATGGCTACACCTTC
-	TRBJ2-2	-	TRBV27	CASSLNPRGTGELFF	TGTGCCAGCAGTTTAAACCCGCGCGGCACCGGGGAGCTGTTTTTT
-	TRBJ2-7	TRBD2	TRBV29-1	CSVDTGLAGGSEQYF	TGCAGCGTTGACACGGGACTAGCGGGAGGGAGCGAGCAGTACTTC
-	TRBJ1-1	-	TRBV18	CASSRLGQTMNTEAFF	TGTGCCAGCTCACGACTCGGACAGACCATGAACACTGAAGCTTTCTTT
-	TRBJ1-4	-	TRBV5-1	CASSLGVAATNEKLFF	TGCGCCAGCAGCCTTGGAGTAGCTGCAACTAATGAAAAACTGTTTTTT
-	TRBJ2-7	-	TRBV6-5	CASTRHNEQYF	TGTGCCAGCACCCGTCACAACGAGCAGTACTTC
-	TRBJ2-5	TRBD2	TRBV11-2	CASSPGTSGTHYF	TGTGCCAGCAGCCCTGGGACTAGCGGGACTCACTACTTC
-	TRBJ2-4	TRBD2	TRBV14	CASSRGGTGNIQYF	TGTGCCAGCAGCCGGGGGGGGACGGGGAACATTCAGTACTTC
-	TRBJ1-2	TRBD1	TRBV18	CASSPGTGGADGYTF	TGTGCCAGCTCACCAGGCACAGGGGGCGCCGATGGCTACACCTTC
once	TRBJ2-7	-	TRBV6-5	CASSQQGRLNEQYF	TGTGCCAGCAGTCAACAGGGGAGGCTTAACGAGCAGTACTTC
-	TRBJ2-1	-	TRBV2	CASSSNRVRPIDNEQFF	TGTGCCAGCAGTTCAAACAGGGTGCGACCCATAGACAATGAGCAGTTCTTC
-	TRBJ2-5	-	TRBV5-4	CASRDGGETQYF	TGTGCCAGCAGGGACGGCGGGGAGACCCAGTACTTC
-	TRBJ2-5	TRBD1	TRBV2	CASTGTGGRQETQYF	TGTGCCAGCACCGGGACAGGGGGCCGACAAGAGACCCAGTACTTC
-	TRBJ2-3	TRBD2	TRBV5-6	CASSLFVLAGGRGTDTQYF	TGTGCCAGCAGCTTGTTTGTACTAGCGGGAGGCCGCGGGACAGATACGCAGTATTTT
-	TRBJ2-3	TRBD2	TRBV27	CASSLSGGRLASDTQYF	TGTGCCAGCAGTTTATCGGGGGGCAGACTAGCGTCAGATACGCAGTATTTT
-	TRBJ2-1	-	TRBV4-1	CASSQDVRGRDEQFF	TGCGCCAGCAGCCAAGATGTCAGGGGAAGGGATGAGCAGTTCTTC
-	TRBJ2-2	-	TRBV6-6	CASSYLISAHGELFF	TGTGCCAGCAGTTACCTGATTAGTGCGCACGGGGAGCTGTTTTTT
-	TRBJ2-2	-	TRBV15	CATSREGELFF	TGTGCCACCAGCAGGGAGGGGGAGCTGTTTTTT
-	TRBJ2-5	-	TRBV5-4	CASSLARGKGETQYF	TGTGCCAGCAGCTTGGCTCGGGGGAAGGGGGAGACCCAGTACTTC
-	TRBJ1-6	-	TRBV14	CASSLQRGFTLHF	TGTGCCAGCAGCCTCCAGCGAGGGTTCACCCTCCACTTT
-	TRBJ2-7	-	TRBV28	CASIQGGGGREQYF	TGTGCCAGCATCCAGGGGGGCGGTGGGAGGGAGCAGTACTTC
many	TRBJ1-2	TRBD1	TRBV20-1	CSASTGANTF	TGCAGTGCCAGCACAGGGGCGAACACCTTC
-	TRBJ2-6	TRBD1	TRBV10-1	CASSEGGAGANVLTF	TGCGCCAGCAGTGAAGGGGGCGCTGGGGCCAACGTCCTGACTTTC
once	TRBJ1-4	-	TRBV9	CASSPLRDEKLFF	TGTGCCAGCAGCCCTCTCCGGGATGAAAAACTGTTTTTT
-	TRBJ1-5	-	TRBV6-6	CASGALQPQHF	TGTGCCAGCGGGGCGCTCCAGCCCCAGCATTTT
-	TRBJ2-2	-	TRBV25-1	CASSRDLSGGELFF	TGTGCCAGCAGTCGTGACTTGAGCGGCGGGGAGCTGTTTTTT
-	TRBJ1-1	-	TRBV30	CAWIGLNTEAFF	TGTGCCTGGATTGGGCTGAACACTGAAGCTTTCTTT
-	TRBJ1-2	-	TRBV20-1	CSASSPGYTF	TGCAGTGCTAGCTCCCCTGGCTACACCTTC
many	TRBJ1-2	-	TRBV6-5	CASSRRALNYGYTF	TGTGCCAGCAGTCGTCGCGCCCTGAACTATGGCTACACCTTC
-	TRBJ2-7	TRBD1	TRBV28	CASSLYGTAYEQYF	TGTGCCAGCAGTTTGTACGGGACAGCCTACGAGCAGTACTTC
-	TRBJ2-3	-	TRBV5-4	CASSLAAGTDTQYF	TGTGCCAGCAGCTTGGCCGCGGGGACAGATACGCAGTATTTT
-	TRBJ2-3	TRBD2	TRBV2	CASSRTSGSSDTQYF	TGTGCCAGCAGTCGGACTAGCGGGAGCTCAGATACGCAGTATTTT
-	TRBJ2-7	TRBD1	TRBV27	CASSKDREYEQYF	TGTGCCAGCAGTAAGGACAGGGAGTACGAGCAGTACTTC
-	TRBJ2-1	TRBD1	TRBV11-2	CASSFIPGQYNEQFF	TGTGCCAGCAGCTTCATTCCGGGACAGTACAATGAGCAGTTCTTC